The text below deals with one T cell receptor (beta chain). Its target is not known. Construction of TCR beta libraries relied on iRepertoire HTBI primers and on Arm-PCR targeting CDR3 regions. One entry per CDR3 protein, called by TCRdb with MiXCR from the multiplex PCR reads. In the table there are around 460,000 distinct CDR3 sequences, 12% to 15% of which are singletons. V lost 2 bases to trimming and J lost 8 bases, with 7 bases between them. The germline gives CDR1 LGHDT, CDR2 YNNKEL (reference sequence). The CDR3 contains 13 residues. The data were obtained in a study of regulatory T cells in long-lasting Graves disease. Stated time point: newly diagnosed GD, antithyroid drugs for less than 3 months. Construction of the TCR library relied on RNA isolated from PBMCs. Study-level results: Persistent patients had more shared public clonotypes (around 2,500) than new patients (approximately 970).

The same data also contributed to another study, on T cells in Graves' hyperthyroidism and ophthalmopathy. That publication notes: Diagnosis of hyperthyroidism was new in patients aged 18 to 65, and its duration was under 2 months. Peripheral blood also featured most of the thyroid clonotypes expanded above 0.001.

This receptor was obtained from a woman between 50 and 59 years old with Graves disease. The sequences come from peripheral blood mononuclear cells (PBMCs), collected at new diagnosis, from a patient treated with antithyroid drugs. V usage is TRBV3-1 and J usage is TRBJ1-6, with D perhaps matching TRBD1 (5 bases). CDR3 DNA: TGTGCCAGCAGCCAATTAGGGGATTCACCCCTCCACTTT. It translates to CASSQLGDSPLHF.